The 5 T cell receptor beta chains below all came from one sample that was sequenced in a study of cytotoxic CD8 clonotypes in ibrutinib-treated CLL. Here immunoSEQ multiplex PCR was the method, and the copy in TCRdb shows in-frame clones only, minus some. Counted here are some 140,000 clones, more than 85% occurring once; the ten biggest clones make up roughly a tenth. The source material was PBMCs, sampled after 12 months of ibrutinib treatment. All receptors derive from a human donor with chronic lymphocytic leukemia.

This chain uses TRBV5-5 with TRBJ2-5; D tentatively fits TRBD1 or TRBD2 (5 bases each). CDR3 length: 16 residues. Germline lookup yields CDR1 SGHKS and CDR2 YYEKEE (reference sequence). V lost 4 bases and J 3 bases, leaving 19 bases between the germline ends. CDR3 DNA sequence: TGTGCCAGCAGCAAACTTTGGGAGACAGTCAAAGAGACCCAGTACTTC. Protein: CASSKLWETVKETQYF.

The chain combines TRBV5-1 with TRBJ2-1; D is perhaps TRBD2 (6 bases). The V and J ends lost 0 bases and 8 bases respectively, with 12 bases between them. Germline-derived CDR1 and CDR2 are SGHRS and YFSETQ. The CDR3 is 14 amino acids. The chain's CDR3 is CASSLALAVDEQFF. The CDR3 bases are TGCGCCAGCAGCTTGGCCTTAGCGGTGGATGAGCAGTTCTTC.

This clone was observed a few times. The V gene is TRBV7-8, the J gene TRBJ2-4; D unclear. This CDR3 region has 13 residues. Trimming pared 0 bases from V and 4 bases from J, leaving 4 bases between. Germline loops: CDR1 SGHVS, CDR2 FQNEAQ. This CDR3 is CASSLADKNIQYF. The CDR3 nucleotides read TGTGCCAGCAGCTTAGCAGATAAAAACATTCAGTACTTC.

The rearrangement links TRBV6-1 to TRBJ2-7, with D perhaps assigned TRBD1 or TRBD2 (5 bases each). The germline V and J ends were trimmed by 3 bases and 0 bases, with 9 bases remaining between them. The CDR3 contains 14 residues. The germline V gene has CDR1 MNHNS and CDR2 SASEGT. CDR3 DNA: TGTGCCAGCAGTGAGCGAGGGGCCTCCTACGAGCAGTACTTC. Amino acids: CASSERGASYEQYF.

The rearrangement uses TRBV7-2 and TRBJ2-1; possibly TRBD2 for D (5 bases). The CDR3 runs to 13 residues. V was trimmed by 4 bases and J by 7 bases, leaving 11 bases between them. Germline V lookup: CDR1 SGHTA, CDR2 FQGNSA. The CDR3 loop is CASSSGLLNEQFF. The CDR3 DNA reads TGTGCCAGCAGCTCCGGACTCTTAAATGAGCAGTTCTTC.